Listed here are 5 T cell receptor beta chains from one sample, sequenced in a study of cytomegalovirus exposure and HLA in healthy donors. The PCR was carried out with 60 Vbeta primers and 13 Jbeta primers. Method: immunoSEQ multiplex PCR; TCRdb's copy keeps in-frame clones and lacks some. The repertoire includes 130,000 or so clones, roughly 82% of them detected once, and under 5% sits in the top ten. Sequencing was carried out using PBMCs. Receptors were obtained from a male donor in good health and CMV-seropositive.

This clone was observed a handful of times. The V gene is TRBV6-1, the J gene TRBJ1-2, with 7 positions matching TRBD1. This CDR3 contains 13 residues. The trim removed 6 bases at V and 3 bases at J, leaving 4 bases unmatched. The germline CDR1 and CDR2 sequences are MNHNS and SASEGT. CDR3 DNA: TGTGCCAGCAGGTACGGGACAGACTATGGCTACACCTTC. This encodes CASRYGTDYGYTF.

Here the CDR3 DNA reads TGTGCCAGCAAACGAGGGGTTGGACTAGGTGGGGACAATGAGCAGTTCTTC. This sequence encodes CASKRGVGLGGDNEQFF. The chain links TRBV27 to TRBJ2-1; 7 bases match TRBD2. This CDR3 has 17 residues. The germline V gene has CDR1 MNHEY and CDR2 SMNVEV (reference sequence). The trim removed 7 bases at V and 5 bases at J, leaving 17 bases unmatched.

The V and J genes are TRBV6-7 and TRBJ2-2; TRBD2 agrees at 7 bases. TRBV6-7 is designated an ORF whose function remains uncertain. J gave up 7 bases and V 2 bases, and 4 bases lay outside the gene matches. The CDR3 consists of 14 residues. DNA for the CDR3: TGTGCCAGCAGTTACAGGGAGGGGATCGGGGAGCTGTTTTTT. This gives the protein CASSYREGIGELFF.

This clone was found once. The genes are TRBV5-5 and TRBJ2-3; TRBD2 matches 9 bases. The V gene end was trimmed by 2 bases and the J gene end by 0 bases; junction bases not matched to a gene: 7. The CDR3 contains 17 residues. Germline loops: CDR1 SGHKS, CDR2 YYEKEE (reference sequence). The CDR3 loop is CASSFGAGGPSTDTQYF. The CDR3 region has the DNA TGTGCCAGCAGCTTTGGCGCGGGAGGGCCGAGCACAGATACGCAGTATTTT. The whole variable domain, remainder taken from reference TRBV5-5 and TRBJ2-3, is DAGVTQSPTHLIKTRGQQVTLRCSPISGHKSVSWYQQVLGQGPQFIFQYYEKEERGRGNFPDRFSARQFPNYSSELNVNALLLGDSALYLCASSFGAGGPSTDTQYFGPGTRLTVL.

The chain joins TRBV27 to TRBJ2-1; 11 bases map to TRBD1. Trimming removed 7 bases from V and 7 bases from J; junction bases left unmatched: 9. CDR3 length equals 15 residues. The germline V gene encodes CDR1 MNHEY and CDR2 SMNVEV (reference sequence). This chain's CDR3 is CASKPTDRGRNEQFF. DNA of the CDR3: TGTGCCAGCAAACCTACGGACAGGGGGCGTAATGAGCAGTTCTTC.